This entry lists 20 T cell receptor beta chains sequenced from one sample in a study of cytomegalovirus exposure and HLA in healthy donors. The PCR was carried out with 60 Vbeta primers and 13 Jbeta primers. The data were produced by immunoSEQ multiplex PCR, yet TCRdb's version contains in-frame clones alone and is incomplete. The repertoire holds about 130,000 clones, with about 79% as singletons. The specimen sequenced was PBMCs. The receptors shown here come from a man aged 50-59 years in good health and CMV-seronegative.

In DNA, the CDR3 is TGTGCCTGGACGGCCGGGTCCGAGCAGTACTTC. This translates into CAWTAGSEQYF. The chain links TRBV30 to TRBJ2-5; D not resolved. The DNA end favors TRBJ2-7, so the J call may be wrong. Germline-derived CDR1 and CDR2 are GTSNPN and SVGIG (reference sequence). The CDR3 runs to 11 residues.

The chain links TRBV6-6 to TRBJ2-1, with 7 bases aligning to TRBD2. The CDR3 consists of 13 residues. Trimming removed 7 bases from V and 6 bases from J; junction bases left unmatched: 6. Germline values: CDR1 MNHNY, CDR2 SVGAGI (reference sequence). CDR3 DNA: TGTGCCAGCACCTCGGGGGGATCCAATGAGCAGTTCTTC. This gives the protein CASTSGGSNEQFF.

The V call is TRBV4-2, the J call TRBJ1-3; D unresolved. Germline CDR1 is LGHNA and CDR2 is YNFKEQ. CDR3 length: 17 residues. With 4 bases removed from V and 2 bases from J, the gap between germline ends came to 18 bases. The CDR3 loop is CASSPVGQASPGNTIYF. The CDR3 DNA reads TGTGCCAGCAGCCCCGTTGGGCAGGCTTCTCCTGGAAACACCATATATTTT.

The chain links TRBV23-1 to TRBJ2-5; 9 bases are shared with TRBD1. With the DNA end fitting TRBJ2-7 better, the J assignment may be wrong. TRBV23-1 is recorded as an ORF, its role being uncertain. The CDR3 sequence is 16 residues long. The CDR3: CASSKPDYRGRHEQYF. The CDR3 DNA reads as TGCGCCAGCAGTAAGCCGGATTACAGGGGGCGTCACGAGCAGTACTTC.

CDR3: CASKTRGPADEKLFF. Here the CDR3 DNA reads TGTGCCAGCAAAACCAGGGGGCCAGCAGATGAAAAACTGTTTTTT. The chain recombines TRBV6-1 with TRBJ1-4; 8 nucleotides line up with TRBD1. After removal of 7 bases from V and 6 bases from J, the junction contained 10 bases not matched to a gene. CDR3 length: 15 amino acids. Germline V gene data show CDR1 as MNHNS and CDR2 as SASEGT.

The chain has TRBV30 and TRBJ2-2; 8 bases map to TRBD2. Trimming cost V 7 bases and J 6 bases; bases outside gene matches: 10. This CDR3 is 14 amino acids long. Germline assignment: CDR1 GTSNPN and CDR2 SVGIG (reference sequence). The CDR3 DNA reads TGTGCCTCGACGGGGGGGGGCCGCGCCGGGGAGCTGTTTTTT. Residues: CASTGGGRAGELFF.

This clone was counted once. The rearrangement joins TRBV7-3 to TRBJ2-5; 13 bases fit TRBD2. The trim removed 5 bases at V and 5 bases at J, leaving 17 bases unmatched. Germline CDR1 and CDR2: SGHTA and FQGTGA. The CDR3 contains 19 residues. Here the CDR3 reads CASSPKGSRTSGGLETQYF. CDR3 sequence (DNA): TGTGCCAGCAGCCCTAAAGGGTCCAGGACTAGCGGGGGTCTGGAGACCCAGTACTTC.

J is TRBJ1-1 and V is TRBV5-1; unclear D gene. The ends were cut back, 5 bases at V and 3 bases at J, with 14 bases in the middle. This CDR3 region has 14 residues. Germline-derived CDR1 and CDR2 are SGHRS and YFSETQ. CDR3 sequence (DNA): TGCGCCAGCAGAAGTGAAAACAGTGACACTGAAGCTTTCTTT. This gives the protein CASRSENSDTEAFF. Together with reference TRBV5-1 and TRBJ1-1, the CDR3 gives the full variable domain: KAGVTQTPRYLIKTRGQQVTLSCSPISGHRSVSWYQQTPGQGLQFLFEYFSETQRNKGNFPGRFSGRQFSNSRSEMNVSTLELGDSALYLCASRSENSDTEAFFGQGTRLTVV.

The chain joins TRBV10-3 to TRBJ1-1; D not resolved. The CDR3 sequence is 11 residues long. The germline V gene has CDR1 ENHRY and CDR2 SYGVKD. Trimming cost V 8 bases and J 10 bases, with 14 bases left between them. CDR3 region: CAIGLHEVAFF. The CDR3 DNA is TGTGCCATCGGACTACATGAGGTAGCTTTCTTT.

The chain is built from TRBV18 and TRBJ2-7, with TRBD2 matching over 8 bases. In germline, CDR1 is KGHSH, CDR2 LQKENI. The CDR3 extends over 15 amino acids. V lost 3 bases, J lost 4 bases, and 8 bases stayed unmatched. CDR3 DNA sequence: TGTGCCAGCTCACCCAGGCGGGGGGCATGGTACGAGCAGTACTTC. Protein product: CASSPRRGAWYEQYF.

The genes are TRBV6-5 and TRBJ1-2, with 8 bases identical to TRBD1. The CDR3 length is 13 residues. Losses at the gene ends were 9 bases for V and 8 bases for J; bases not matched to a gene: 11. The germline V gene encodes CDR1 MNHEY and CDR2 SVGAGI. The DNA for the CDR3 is TGTGCCAGGAAGACAGGGGTATCAGGGGGCTACACCTTC. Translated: CARKTGVSGGYTF.

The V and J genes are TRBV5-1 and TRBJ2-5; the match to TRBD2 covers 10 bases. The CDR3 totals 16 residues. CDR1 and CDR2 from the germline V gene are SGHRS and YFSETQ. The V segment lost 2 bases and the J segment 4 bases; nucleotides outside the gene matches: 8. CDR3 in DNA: TGCGCCAGCAGCTTCTCTAGCGGGGGCCGATCAGAGACCCAGTACTTC. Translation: CASSFSSGGRSETQYF.

The CDR3 nucleotides read TGTGCCAGCAGCTACGGACAGGGGAATGAAAAACTGTTTTTT. Its translation: CASSYGQGNEKLFF. V is TRBV9 and J is TRBJ1-4, with TRBD1 matching 9 bases. Germline V gene sequence: CDR1 SGDLS, CDR2 YYNGEE. This CDR3 has 14 amino acids. V lost 4 bases to trimming and J lost 5 bases; unmatched junction nucleotides: 3.

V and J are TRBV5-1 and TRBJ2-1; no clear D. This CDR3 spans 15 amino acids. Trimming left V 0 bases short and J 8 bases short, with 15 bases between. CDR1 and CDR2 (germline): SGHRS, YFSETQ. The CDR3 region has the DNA TGCGCCAGCAGCTTGGCCCCGAGCGTAAGCGATGAGCAGTTCTTC. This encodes CASSLAPSVSDEQFF.

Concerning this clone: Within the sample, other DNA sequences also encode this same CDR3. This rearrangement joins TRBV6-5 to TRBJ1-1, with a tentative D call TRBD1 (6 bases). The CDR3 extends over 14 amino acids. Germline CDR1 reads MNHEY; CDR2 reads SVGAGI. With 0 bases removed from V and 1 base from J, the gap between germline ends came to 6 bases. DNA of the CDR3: TGTGCCAGCAGTTACTCAGGGGGGAACACTGAAGCTTTCTTT. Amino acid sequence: CASSYSGGNTEAFF.

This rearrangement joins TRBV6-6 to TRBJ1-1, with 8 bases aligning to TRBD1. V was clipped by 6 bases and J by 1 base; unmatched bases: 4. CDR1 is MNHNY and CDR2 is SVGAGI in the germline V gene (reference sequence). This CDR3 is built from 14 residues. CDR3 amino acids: CASRDREGNTEAFF. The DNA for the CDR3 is TGTGCCAGCAGGGACAGGGAAGGGAACACTGAAGCTTTCTTT.

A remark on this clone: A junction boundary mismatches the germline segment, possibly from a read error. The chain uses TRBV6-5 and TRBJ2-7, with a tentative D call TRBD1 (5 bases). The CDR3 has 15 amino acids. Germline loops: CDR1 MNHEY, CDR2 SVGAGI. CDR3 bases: TGTGCCAGCAGCTACTCTACGGAACAGGACTACGAGCAGTACTTC. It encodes CASSYSTEQDYEQYF.

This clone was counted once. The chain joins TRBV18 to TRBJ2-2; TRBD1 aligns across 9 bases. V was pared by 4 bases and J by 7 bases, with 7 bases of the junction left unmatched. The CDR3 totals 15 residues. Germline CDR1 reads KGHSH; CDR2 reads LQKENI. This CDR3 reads CASSRLTGGDGELFF. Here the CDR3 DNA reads TGTGCCAGCTCACGATTGACAGGGGGTGACGGGGAGCTGTTTTTT.

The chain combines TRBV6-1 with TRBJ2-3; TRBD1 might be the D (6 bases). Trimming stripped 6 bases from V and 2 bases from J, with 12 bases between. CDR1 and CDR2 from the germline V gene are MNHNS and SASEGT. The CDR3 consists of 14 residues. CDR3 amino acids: CASRNGQLTDTQYF. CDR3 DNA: TGTGCCAGCAGGAATGGACAGCTCACAGATACGCAGTATTTT.

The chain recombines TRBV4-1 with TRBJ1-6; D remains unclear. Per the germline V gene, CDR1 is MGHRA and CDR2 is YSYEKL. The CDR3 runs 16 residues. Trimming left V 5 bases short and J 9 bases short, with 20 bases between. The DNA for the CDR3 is TGCGCCAGCAGCTCCGGCGGTTCCCAAGAGGGTTCACCCCTCCACTTT. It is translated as CASSSGGSQEGSPLHF.